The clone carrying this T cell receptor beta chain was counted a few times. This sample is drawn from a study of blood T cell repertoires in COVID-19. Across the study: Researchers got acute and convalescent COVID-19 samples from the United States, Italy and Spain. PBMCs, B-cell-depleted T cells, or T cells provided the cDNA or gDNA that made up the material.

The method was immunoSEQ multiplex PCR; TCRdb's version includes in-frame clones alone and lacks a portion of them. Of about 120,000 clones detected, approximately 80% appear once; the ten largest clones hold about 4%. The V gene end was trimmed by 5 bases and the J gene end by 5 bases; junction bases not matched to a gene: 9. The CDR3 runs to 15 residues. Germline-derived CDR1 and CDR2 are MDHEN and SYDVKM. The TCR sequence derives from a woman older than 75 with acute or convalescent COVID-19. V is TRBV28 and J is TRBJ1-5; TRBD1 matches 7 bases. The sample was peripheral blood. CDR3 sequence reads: CASSPPNRGYQPQHF. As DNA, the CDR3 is TGTGCCAGCAGTCCCCCAAACAGGGGTTATCAGCCCCAGCATTTT.